The T cell receptor beta chain under discussion was sequenced for a study of control samples from healthy donors and cancer patients. CDR1 is SNHLY and CDR2 is FYNNEI in the germline V gene. The trim removed 1 base at V and 6 bases at J, leaving 4 bases unmatched. The CDR3 is 14 amino acids. The method was immunoSEQ multiplex PCR; TCRdb's version includes in-frame clones alone and lacks a portion of them. The table has about 140,000 clones, roughly 92% seen once. Specimen: blood. J is TRBJ1-1 and V is TRBV2; 8 bases are shared with TRBD1. This clonotype was obtained from a man aged 25 to 45 in good health. CDR3 DNA: TGTGCCAGCAGTGAAGGGACAGGGCTCGCTGAAGCTTTCTTT. Translation: CASSEGTGLAEAFF.